Listed below are T cell receptor beta chains from one sample, sequenced in a study of cytomegalovirus exposure and HLA in healthy donors. Produced via immunoSEQ multiplex PCR; TCRdb's table is partial and in-frame only. The sample contains 190,000 or so clones, about 86% of which appear only once. Sequencing was performed on PBMCs. The receptors were gathered from a young woman in good health and CMV-seropositive. CDR3s include the opening cysteine and the closing phenylalanine or tryptophan. A D gene is named only where the DNA matches it firmly. Where a row states a size, it is once, few, many or the class of an expanded clone; other rows omit it.

TRBV11-2	TRBJ1-2	17	once	TRBD1	CASSSGQGYGVGGGYTF	TGTGCCAGCAGCTCGGGACAGGGATATGGGGTAGGAGGTGGCTACACCTTC
TRBV6-5	TRBJ1-1	14	.	.	CASSYSRKNTEAFF	TGTGCCAGCAGTTACTCGCGCAAGAACACTGAAGCTTTCTTT
TRBV4-1	TRBJ1-4	15	once	TRBD1	CASSLDRAANEKLFF	TGCGCCAGCAGCCTTGACAGGGCGGCTAATGAAAAACTGTTTTTT
TRBV7-9	TRBJ2-7	15	.	TRBD1	CASSFGQGAVDEQYF	TGTGCCAGCAGCTTTGGACAGGGGGCGGTCGACGAGCAGTACTTC
TRBV2	TRBJ2-3	16	.	TRBD2	CASRILAGVVSDTQYF	TGTGCCAGCAGGATACTAGCGGGGGTAGTATCAGATACGCAGTATTTT
TRBV5-6	TRBJ2-1	14	.	TRBD2	CASSSPRGGGEQFF	TGTGCCAGCAGCTCCCCCCGGGGGGGCGGTGAGCAGTTCTTC
TRBV7-6	TRBJ2-1	16	.	TRBD2	CASSPGGLAGYNEQFF	TGTGCCAGCAGCCCCGGGGGACTAGCGGGGTACAATGAGCAGTTCTTC
TRBV19	TRBJ2-7	13	many	.	CASSIALLGEQYF	TGTGCCAGTAGTATCGCCTTGCTAGGCGAGCAGTACTTC
TRBV7-9	TRBJ1-2	14	.	TRBD1	CASSLGQGAGGYTF	TGTGCCAGCAGCTTAGGTCAGGGGGCTGGTGGCTACACCTTC
TRBV2	TRBJ2-6	15	few	TRBD1	CARETGGPGANVLTF	TGTGCCAGAGAAACAGGGGGCCCTGGGGCCAACGTCCTGACTTTC
TRBV19	TRBJ1-2	12	.	.	CASKGANYGYTF	TGTGCCAGCAAGGGAGCTAACTATGGCTACACCTTC
TRBV13	TRBJ1-1	14	.	TRBD1	CASSGPRQGIEAFF	TGTGCCAGCAGCGGCCCCCGACAGGGAATAGAAGCTTTCTTT
TRBV5-1	TRBJ1-4	16	.	.	CASSLVGRGSNEKLFF	TGCGCCAGCAGCTTGGTCGGTCGGGGATCTAATGAAAAACTGTTTTTT
TRBV7-9	TRBJ2-3	17	once	TRBD2	CASSLPSSGTSTDTQYF	TGTGCCAGCAGCTTACCTTCTAGCGGAACTAGCACAGATACGCAGTATTTT
TRBV5-1	TRBJ2-3	14	.	.	CASSLRSGTDTQYF	TGCGCCAGCTCCCTGCGGTCGGGCACAGATACGCAGTATTTT
TRBV5-1	TRBJ2-5	15	.	TRBD2	CASSFSGGPRETQYF	TGCGCCAGCAGCTTCAGCGGGGGGCCGAGGGAGACCCAGTACTTC
TRBV11-2	TRBJ1-2	16	.	TRBD1	CASSSNTRTGNYGYTF	TGTGCCAGCAGCTCAAATACCCGGACAGGGAACTATGGCTACACCTTC
TRBV10-2	TRBJ1-1	12	.	.	CASIQPGTEAFF	TGCGCCAGCATCCAACCCGGGACTGAAGCTTTCTTT
TRBV27	TRBJ2-7	13	few	TRBD2	CASAPGGRNEQYF	TGTGCCAGCGCCCCGGGGGGGAGGAACGAGCAGTACTTC
TRBV7-6	TRBJ2-5	17	.	TRBD1	CASSPKRGDRGQETQYF	TGTGCCAGCAGCCCTAAAAGAGGGGACAGGGGACAAGAGACCCAGTACTTC
TRBV27	TRBJ2-2	13	.	.	CASSFGAAGELFF	TGTGCCAGCAGTTTTGGAGCGGCCGGGGAGCTGTTTTTT
TRBV7-2	TRBJ2-7	13	.	.	CASSSQRQNEQYF	TGTGCCAGCAGCTCCCAAAGACAAAACGAGCAGTACTTC
TRBV11-1	TRBJ1-1	14	.	.	CASSSNRVRTEAFF	TGTGCCAGCAGTTCGAACAGGGTACGGACTGAAGCTTTCTTT
TRBV11-2	TRBJ1-2	13	few	.	CASSLGGNYGYTF	TGTGCCAGCAGCTTGGGGGGGAACTATGGCTACACCTTC
TRBV27	TRBJ1-1	13	.	.	CASSLSGATEAFF	TGTGCCAGCAGTTTGTCAGGGGCGACTGAAGCTTTCTTT
TRBV10-1	TRBJ1-2	13	.	.	CASSDGTNYGYTF	TGCGCCAGCAGCGACGGGACTAACTATGGCTACACCTTC
TRBV4-1	TRBJ1-6	13	.	.	CASSQGRDSPLHF	TGCGCCAGCAGCCAAGGTCGAGATTCACCCCTCCACTTT
TRBV7-6	TRBJ2-7	15	.	.	CASSATGVGPYEQYF	TGTGCCAGCAGCGCTACAGGTGTCGGACCCTACGAGCAGTACTTC
TRBV4-2	TRBJ1-4	17	.	TRBD1	CASSQEGGQAANEKLFF	TGTGCCAGCAGCCAAGAGGGGGGACAGGCAGCTAATGAAAAACTGTTTTTT
TRBV6-1	TRBJ1-4	13	.	.	CASRGNVNEKLFF	TGTGCCAGTAGGGGAAACGTTAATGAAAAACTGTTTTTT
TRBV10-1	TRBJ2-7	16	.	TRBD1	CASSDSRGTGTHEQYF	TGCGCCAGCAGTGATAGTAGAGGGACAGGGACCCACGAGCAGTACTTC
TRBV7-2	TRBJ1-5	16	.	TRBD1	CASSLVAGTGLQPQHF	TGTGCCAGCAGCTTAGTAGCAGGGACAGGGCTTCAGCCCCAGCATTTT
TRBV18	TRBJ2-1	15	.	.	CASSPQSQGLGEQFF	TGTGCCAGCTCACCACAGTCCCAGGGGTTAGGGGAGCAGTTCTTC
TRBV7-4	TRBJ2-3	14	.	.	CASSLETIPDTQYF	TGTGCCAGCAGCTTAGAGACTATTCCAGATACGCAGTATTTT
TRBV11-2	TRBJ2-7	15	.	TRBD2	CASSQTSGTSYEQYF	TGTGCCAGCAGCCAGACTAGCGGGACCTCCTACGAGCAGTACTTC
TRBV7-9	TRBJ2-3	17	.	TRBD2	CASSVTSGTSGTDTQYF	TGTGCCAGCAGCGTGACTAGCGGGACCTCGGGCACAGATACGCAGTATTTT
TRBV5-1	TRBJ2-1	16	.	TRBD2	CASSPTPGGPYNEQFF	TGCGCCAGCAGCCCCACCCCGGGGGGGCCTTACAATGAGCAGTTCTTC
TRBV5-6	TRBJ2-1	15	.	TRBD2	CASSPAGGAPNEQFF	TGTGCCAGCAGCCCAGCGGGGGGGGCCCCCAATGAGCAGTTCTTC
TRBV27	TRBJ2-6	20	.	.	CASSFIQQGSRYSGANVLTF	TGTGCCAGCAGTTTCATCCAACAGGGATCTCGATATTCTGGGGCCAACGTCCTGACTTTC
TRBV10-3	TRBJ1-4	13	.	.	CAIRRTSDEKLFF	TGTGCCATCCGTAGGACATCCGATGAAAAACTGTTTTTT
TRBV2	TRBJ2-2	16	.	.	CASRLDLGGSGGELFF	TGTGCCAGCAGATTGGATTTGGGAGGATCTGGCGGGGAGCTGTTTTTT
TRBV11-2	TRBJ2-5	11	.	.	CASSPQETQYF	TGTGCCAGCAGCCCGCAAGAGACCCAGTACTTC
TRBV14	TRBJ2-1	13	.	.	CASSQDLLGGQFF	TGTGCCAGCAGCCAAGATCTTTTAGGCGGGCAGTTCTTC
TRBV18	TRBJ2-5	17	.	TRBD2	CASSPRLAGGKKEPQYF	TGTGCCAGCTCACCGCGACTAGCGGGGGGGAAAAAAGAGCCCCAGTACTTC
TRBV7-3	TRBJ2-7	13	.	TRBD1	CASSPGQAHEQYF	TGTGCCAGCAGCCCGGGACAGGCCCACGAGCAGTACTTC
TRBV14	TRBJ1-1	14	.	.	CASSQVGAIIKAFF	TGTGCCAGCAGCCAAGTAGGGGCCATCATTAAAGCTTTCTTT
TRBV7-8	TRBJ1-2	14	.	TRBD1	CASSRTGGANGYTF	TGTGCCAGCAGCAGGACAGGGGGCGCGAATGGCTACACCTTC
TRBV19	TRBJ1-6	18	.	TRBD1	CASSTRTGAGSYNSPLHF	TGTGCCAGTAGTACCCGGACAGGGGCCGGCTCCTATAATTCACCCCTCCACTTT